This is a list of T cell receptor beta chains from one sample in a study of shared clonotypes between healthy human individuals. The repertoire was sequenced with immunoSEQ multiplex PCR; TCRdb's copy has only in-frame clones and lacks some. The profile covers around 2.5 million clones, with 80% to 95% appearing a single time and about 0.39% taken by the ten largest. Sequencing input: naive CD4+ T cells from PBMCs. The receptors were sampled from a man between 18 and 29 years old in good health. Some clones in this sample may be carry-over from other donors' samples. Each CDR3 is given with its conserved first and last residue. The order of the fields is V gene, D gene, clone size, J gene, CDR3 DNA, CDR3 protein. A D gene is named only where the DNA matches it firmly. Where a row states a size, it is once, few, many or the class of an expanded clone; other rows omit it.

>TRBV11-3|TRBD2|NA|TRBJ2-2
TGTGCCAGCAGCTTTAGCGGGACGGGGGCCGGGGAGCTGTTTTTT
CASSFSGTGAGELFF
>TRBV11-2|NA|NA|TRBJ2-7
TGTGCCAGCAGCTTAATAAGAGATCCCTACGAGCAGTACTTC
CASSLIRDPYEQYF
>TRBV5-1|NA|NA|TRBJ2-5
TGCGCCAGCAGCTCCGGACGGAACCAAGAGACCCAGTACTTC
CASSSGRNQETQYF
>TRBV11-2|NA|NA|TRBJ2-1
TGTGCCAGCAGCTTCCGGGGAACCTACAATGAGCAGTTCTTC
CASSFRGTYNEQFF
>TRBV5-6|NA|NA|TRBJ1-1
TGTGCCAGCAGGTCCTGGAGGGGGAACACTGAAGCTTTCTTT
CASRSWRGNTEAFF
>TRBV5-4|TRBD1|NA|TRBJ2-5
TGTGCCCTGATGGACAGGGCGGGAGAGACCCAGTACTTC
CALMDRAGETQYF
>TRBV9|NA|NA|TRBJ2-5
TGTGCCAGCAGCGAGCGGGACACCCAAGAGACCCAGTACTTC
CASSERDTQETQYF
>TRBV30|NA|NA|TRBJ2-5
TGTGCCTGGAGTGTATTCCTAGAGGGAGAGACCCAGTACTTC
CAWSVFLEGETQYF
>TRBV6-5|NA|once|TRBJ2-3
TGTGCCAGCAGTTACTCGAGTCGCAGGGGTACAGATACGCAGTATTTT
CASSYSSRRGTDTQYF
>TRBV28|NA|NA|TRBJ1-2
TGTGCCAGCAGCTCTTTTGGGGGAATCTATGGCTACACCTTC
CASSSFGGIYGYTF
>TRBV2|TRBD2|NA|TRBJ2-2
TGTGCCAGCAGTGAAGGGTTAGCGGGACGCACCCAGAACACCGGGGAGCTGTTTTTT
CASSEGLAGRTQNTGELFF
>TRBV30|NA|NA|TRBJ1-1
TGTGCCTGGGAAGGAAGGGTAAACACTGAAGCTTTCTTT
CAWEGRVNTEAFF
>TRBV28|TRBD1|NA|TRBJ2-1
TGTGCCAGCCACAGGGGACCCTACAATGAGCAGTTCTTC
CASHRGPYNEQFF
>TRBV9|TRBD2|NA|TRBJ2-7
TGTGCCAGCAGCGTAGGAGGTAGCGGGAGTTACGAGCAGTACTTC
CASSVGGSGSYEQYF
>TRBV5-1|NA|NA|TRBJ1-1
TGCGCCAGCAGCTCCTTACCGGGACCTGGAAGCACTGAAGCTTTCTTT
CASSSLPGPGSTEAFF
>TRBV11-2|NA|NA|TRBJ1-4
TGTGCCAGCAGCTTATATACGGGCGGCACTGAAAAACTGTTTTTT
CASSLYTGGTEKLFF
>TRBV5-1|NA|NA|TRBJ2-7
TGCGCCAGCAGCTTGGGGCTGTTGGTGGCGTCTTCAGGTTACGAGCAGTACTTC
CASSLGLLVASSGYEQYF
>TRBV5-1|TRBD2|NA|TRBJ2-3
TGCGCCAGCAGCTTCCTTTCTAGCGGGACCTTAGGTACGCAGTATTTT
CASSFLSSGTLGTQYF
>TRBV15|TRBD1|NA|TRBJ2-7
TGTGCCACCTCCATCGACAGGGGGTACGAGCAGTACTTC
CATSIDRGYEQYF
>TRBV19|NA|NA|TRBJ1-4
TGTGCCAGTGAAATACCCGGGGGATTGGGTGAAAAACTGTTTTTT
CASEIPGGLGEKLFF
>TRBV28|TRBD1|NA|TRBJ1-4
TGTGCCAGCAGTTTATTCAGCGGGACAGGGGTGGCCCGAGAAGAAAAACTGTTTTTT
CASSLFSGTGVAREEKLFF
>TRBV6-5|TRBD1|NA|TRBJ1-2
TGTGCCAGCAGTTACTCGGGACAGTCCTATGGCTACACCTTC
CASSYSGQSYGYTF
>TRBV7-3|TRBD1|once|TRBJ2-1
TGTGCCAGCAGCTTAAGTCGCCCGGGACAGAGCTCCTACAATGAGCAGTTCTTC
CASSLSRPGQSSYNEQFF
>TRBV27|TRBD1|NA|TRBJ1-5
TGTGCCAGCAGTTTAAGGGGACAGGGGGCGCCTCAGCCCCAGCATTTT
CASSLRGQGAPQPQHF
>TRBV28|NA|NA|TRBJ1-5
TGTGCCAGCAGTGCGGCGGCAGGGATTCAGCCCCAGCATTTT
CASSAAAGIQPQHF
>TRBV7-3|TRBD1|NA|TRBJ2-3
TGTGCCAGCAGCTCCCACCCGCAGGGGGCGAGCACAGATACGCAGTATTTT
CASSSHPQGASTDTQYF
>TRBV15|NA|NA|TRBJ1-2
TGTGCCACCAGCAGGGTCTACAGGGAGGAGGGCTACACCTTC
CATSRVYREEGYTF
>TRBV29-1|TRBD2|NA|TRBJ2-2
TGCAGCGCCTCAAGCGGGAGGGGGACCGGGGAGCTGTTTTTT
CSASSGRGTGELFF
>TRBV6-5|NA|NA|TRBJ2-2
TGTGCCAGCATGAGATGGAACACCGGGGAGCTGTTTTTT
CASMRWNTGELFF
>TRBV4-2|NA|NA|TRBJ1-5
TGTGCCAGCAGCCTCCATACGGGTGATCAGCCCCAGCATTTT
CASSLHTGDQPQHF
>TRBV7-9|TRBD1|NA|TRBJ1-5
TGTGCCAGCAGCTTAGATAGGGGGCGCAGGAATCAGCCCCAGCATTTT
CASSLDRGRRNQPQHF
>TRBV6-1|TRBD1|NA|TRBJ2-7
TGTGCCAGCAGTGGATTTCACGGACAGGGGCTGGGGGAGCAGTACTTC
CASSGFHGQGLGEQYF
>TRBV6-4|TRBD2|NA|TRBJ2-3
TGTGCCAGCAGAGCTAGCGGGAGAACAGATACGCAGTATTTT
CASRASGRTDTQYF
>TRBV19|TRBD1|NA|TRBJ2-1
TGTGCCAGTAGTATCATCCGGGGACAGGGGACCTACAATGAGCAGTTCTTC
CASSIIRGQGTYNEQFF
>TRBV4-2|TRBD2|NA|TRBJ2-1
TGTGCCAGCAGCCAAGATCGCCTAGCGGGAGGGCCCCTTGAGCAGTTCTTC
CASSQDRLAGGPLEQFF
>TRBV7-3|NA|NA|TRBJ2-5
TGTGCCAGCAGCATCGGACAGAGAGAGACCCAGTACTTC
CASSIGQRETQYF
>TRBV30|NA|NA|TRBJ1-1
TGTGCCTGGGGGCGAGGGAACACTGAAGCTTTCTTT
CAWGRGNTEAFF
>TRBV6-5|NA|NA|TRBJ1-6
TGTGCCAGCAGTAAGGGACGGAGAAACTCACCCCTCCACTTT
CASSKGRRNSPLHF
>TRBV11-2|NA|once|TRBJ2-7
TGTGCCAGCAGCTTAGGGGGGGTCTACGAGCAGTACTTC
CASSLGGVYEQYF
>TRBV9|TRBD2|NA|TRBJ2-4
TGTGCCAGCAGCGTAGAAGGTAGCGGGAGTGATATAGCCAAAAACATTCAGTACTTC
CASSVEGSGSDIAKNIQYF
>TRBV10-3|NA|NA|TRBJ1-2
TGTGCCATCAGTGAGAGTCCAGGCTATGGCTACACCTTC
CAISESPGYGYTF
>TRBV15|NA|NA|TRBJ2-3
TGTGCCACCAGCAGAGTAGGCTCTTTGTATACGCAGTATTTT
CATSRVGSLYTQYF
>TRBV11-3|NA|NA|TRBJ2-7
TGTGCCAGCAGCTTCCCTACGTCCTCTAGGGGGACCCACTCCTACGAGCAGTACTTC
CASSFPTSSRGTHSYEQYF
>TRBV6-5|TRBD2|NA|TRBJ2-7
TGTGCCAGCAGTGTGACTAGCGGGGGGACCTACGAGCAGTACTTC
CASSVTSGGTYEQYF
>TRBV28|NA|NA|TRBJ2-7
TGTGCCAGCAGTTTACCCCCCAGATCCGAGCAGTACTTC
CASSLPPRSEQYF
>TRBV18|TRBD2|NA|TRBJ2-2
TGTGCCAGCTCACCACCGGGACTAGCGTTTACCGGGGAGCTGTTTTTT
CASSPPGLAFTGELFF
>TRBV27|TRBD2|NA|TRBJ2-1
TGTGCCAGCAGCTCAGGACTAGTATTCGGCAATGAGCAGTTCTTC
CASSSGLVFGNEQFF
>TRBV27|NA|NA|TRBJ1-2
TGTGCCAGCAGTTTGAGCTTCGGACAGTCGTATGGCTACACCTTC
CASSLSFGQSYGYTF
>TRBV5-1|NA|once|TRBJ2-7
TGCGCCAGCAGCTCCTTACAGGGAGAGTCCTACGAGCAGTACTTC
CASSSLQGESYEQYF
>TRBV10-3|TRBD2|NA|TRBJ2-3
TGTGCCATCAGTGAGTCTGGGGGCGGGAGGGTGACAGATACGCAGTATTTT
CAISESGGGRVTDTQYF
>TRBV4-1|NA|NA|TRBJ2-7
TGCGCCAGCACCCCGGGGACGCTACGGACCTACGAGCAGTACTTC
CASTPGTLRTYEQYF
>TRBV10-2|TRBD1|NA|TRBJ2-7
TGCGCCAGCAGTAACCTCCAGGGGGCCTACGAGCAGTACTTC
CASSNLQGAYEQYF
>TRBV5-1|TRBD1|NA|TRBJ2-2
TGCGCCAGCAGGAAACGAGGGGGCCCGAACACCGGGGAGCTGTTTTTT
CASRKRGGPNTGELFF
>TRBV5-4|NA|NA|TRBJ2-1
TGTGCCAGCAGCCGATCACCGGGAAACGGGGTAATAAATGAGCAGTTCTTC
CASSRSPGNGVINEQFF
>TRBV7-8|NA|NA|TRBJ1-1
TGTGCCAGCAGCACTAGCCGACGCATTAGCACTGAAGCTTTCTTT
CASSTSRRISTEAFF
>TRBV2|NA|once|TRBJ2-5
TGTGCCAGCAGCCGAGAGGCCCAAGAGACCCAGTACTTC
CASSREAQETQYF
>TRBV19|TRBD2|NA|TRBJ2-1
TGTGCCAGTTCTAGCGGGAGTGCGGGTTCCTATGAGCAGTTCTTC
CASSSGSAGSYEQFF
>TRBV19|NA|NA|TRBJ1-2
TGTGCCAGTAGTATGACCGGGACGGAACTCTATGGCTACACCTTC
CASSMTGTELYGYTF
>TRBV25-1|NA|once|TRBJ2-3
TGTGCCAGCAGCGGCAGGGTATCAGATACGCAGTATTTT
CASSGRVSDTQYF
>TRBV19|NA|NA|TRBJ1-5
TGTGCCAGTAGCCCGACAGGATTAGCGGGTTCCCAGCATTTT
CASSPTGLAGSQHF